A single sample is the source of the 13 T cell receptor beta chains below, sequenced in a study of blood T cell repertoires in COVID-19. Libraries were prepared by immunoSEQ multiplex PCR; TCRdb keeps only in-frame clonotypes and omits some of them. This table has tens of thousands of clones, 80% to 90% appearing once. Sequencing was carried out using peripheral blood. These receptors were obtained from a human donor in a cohort sampled during active COVID-19.

The V call is TRBV10-3, the J call TRBJ2-2; TRBD2 agrees at 11 bases. This CDR3 comprises 14 residues. V lost 9 bases, J lost 6 bases, and 6 bases stayed unmatched. The germline gives CDR1 ENHRY, CDR2 SYGVKD. CDR3 sequence (DNA): TGTGCCATGACTCAACTAGCGGGAGCCGGGGAGCTGTTTTTT. The encoded protein is CAMTQLAGAGELFF.

V and J are TRBV28 and TRBJ1-2, with a possible D match to TRBD1 (5 bases). Germline CDR1 and CDR2: MDHEN and SYDVKM. The length of the CDR3 is 14 residues. Trimming stripped 6 bases from V and 7 bases from J, with 18 bases between. The CDR3 loop reads CASSIQAPGVGYTF. The DNA for the CDR3 is TGTGCCAGCAGCATACAGGCTCCGGGGGTTGGCTACACCTTC.

The rearrangement joins TRBV9 to TRBJ2-5; a possible D gene is TRBD1 (6 bases). V lost 0 bases and J 2 bases, leaving 20 bases between the germline ends. CDR1 is SGDLS and CDR2 is YYNGEE in the germline V gene. The CDR3 loop spans 18 amino acids. CDR3 nucleotides: TGTGCCAGCAGCGTAGCTGAAACAGTGTACCAGGGGCAAGAGACCCAGTACTTC. The encoded protein is CASSVAETVYQGQETQYF.

This chain uses TRBV19 with TRBJ2-1; D not resolved. Looked up from germline, CDR1 is LNHDA and CDR2 is SQIVND (reference sequence). The CDR3 loop spans 12 amino acids. Trimming stripped 4 bases from V and 5 bases from J, with 6 bases between. CDR3 sequence: CASSTRDNEQFF. CDR3 coding DNA: TGTGCCAGTAGTACTAGAGACAATGAGCAGTTCTTC.

V and J are TRBV27 and TRBJ1-5; TRBD1 is a possible D gene (5 bases). Germline V CDR1 and CDR2: MNHEY, SMNVEV (reference sequence). Trimming stripped 0 bases from V and 6 bases from J, with 9 bases between. There are 14 residues in the CDR3. In DNA, the CDR3 is TGTGCCAGCAGTTTATCAGGGGTTACTCAGCCCCAGCATTTT. It translates to CASSLSGVTQPQHF.

The chain links TRBV20-1 to TRBJ2-5; 12 bases match TRBD2. The CDR3 sequence is 16 residues long. The J segment lost 5 bases and the V segment lost 3 bases, leaving 10 bases of the junction unmatched. Germline CDR1 is DFQATT and CDR2 is SNEGSKA (reference sequence). The CDR3 is CSASTSGRPERETQYF. In DNA form, the CDR3 reads TGCAGTGCTAGTACTAGCGGGAGGCCCGAGAGGGAGACCCAGTACTTC.

Only one count was recorded for this clone. The chain uses TRBV18 and TRBJ2-7; no firm D call. Germline V gives CDR1 KGHSH, CDR2 LQKENI. The CDR3 has 12 residues. Trimming cost V 5 bases and J 3 bases, with 8 bases left between them. CDR3 loop: CASSFRVYEQYF. In DNA form, the CDR3 reads TGTGCCAGCTCATTCCGGGTCTACGAGCAGTACTTC.

The V and J genes are TRBV11-2 and TRBJ2-7; weak D call: TRBD1 (6 bases). Germline lookup yields CDR1 SGHAT and CDR2 FQNNGV. The CDR3 runs to 15 residues. The V gene lost 4 bases and the J gene lost 5 bases, with 18 bases spanning the gap. The CDR3 here is CASSSPPAGVNEQYF. The CDR3 DNA is TGTGCCAGCAGCTCTCCTCCGGCAGGGGTCAACGAGCAGTACTTC.

The CDR3 DNA follows: TGCGCCAGCAGCCGTCTAGCGGGGGGGCGCACAGATACGCAGTATTTT. Its translation is CASSRLAGGRTDTQYF. J is TRBJ2-3 and V is TRBV5-1; 12 positions match TRBD2. After removal of 4 bases from V and 1 base from J, the junction contained 4 bases not matched to a gene. The germline V gene encodes CDR1 SGHRS and CDR2 YFSETQ. The CDR3 extends over 16 amino acids. The variable domain in full, completed from reference TRBV5-1 and TRBJ2-3, reads KAGVTQTPRYLIKTRGQQVTLSCSPISGHRSVSWYQQTPGQGLQFLFEYFSETQRNKGNFPGRFSGRQFSNSRSEMNVSTLELGDSALYLCASSRLAGGRTDTQYFGPGTRLTVL.

J is TRBJ2-2 and V is TRBV24-1, with D perhaps matching TRBD2 (7 bases). The V gene lost 9 bases and the J gene lost 1 base, with 11 bases spanning the gap. The CDR3 extends over 14 amino acids. Germline CDR1 KGHDR, CDR2 SFDVKD. The CDR3 DNA sequence: TGTGCCACCGGGGGGGCTGTGAACACCGGGGAGCTGTTTTTT. This gives the protein CATGGAVNTGELFF.

The chain combines TRBV6-5 with TRBJ2-5; 11 nucleotides align to TRBD1. The CDR3 length is 14 residues. J was trimmed by 7 bases and V by 6 bases; bases with no gene match: 7. Germline values: CDR1 MNHEY, CDR2 SVGAGI. The CDR3 region is CASSLPGQGGTQYF. CDR3 in DNA: TGTGCCAGCAGCCTCCCGGGACAGGGGGGGACCCAGTACTTC.

The gene calls are TRBV12-3 or TRBV12-4 and TRBJ1-2; D unresolved. V was clipped by 5 bases and J by 6 bases, with 13 bases between them. This CDR3 has 13 amino acids. The CDR3 nucleotides are TGTGCCAGCAGTCCTGGTGGCGGCGATGGCTACACCTTC. Protein: CASSPGGGDGYTF.

The V gene is TRBV28, the J gene TRBJ2-7; 7 positions agree with TRBD1. V trimming: 3 bases; J trimming: 1 base; junction bases outside the gene matches: 6. Germline lookup yields CDR1 MDHEN and CDR2 SYDVKM. The CDR3 consists of 15 residues. For the CDR3, the DNA is TGTGCCAGCAGTTTCACCGGGACAGCATCCTACGAGCAGTACTTC. Amino acid sequence: CASSFTGTASYEQYF.